This T cell receptor (beta chain) came from a study of shared clonotypes between healthy human individuals. Study findings and constraints: There were few donors, and this limited the genetic and exposure-history diversity represented. The sharing of 4% to 5.5% of naive CD4 clonotypes was seen across a few donors.

As to this clone: Its specificity is unknown.

This table comes from immunoSEQ multiplex PCR, and its TCRdb copy is limited to in-frame clones, with some not included. The table has around 2,100,000 clones, approximately 94% seen once. Terminally differentiated effector memory CD45RA+ cells were excluded by CCR7 positive selection of CD45RO-negative cells. Germline-derived CDR1 and CDR2 are SEHNR and FQNEAQ (reference sequence). This CDR3 has 13 residues. The V and J ends lost 2 bases and 6 bases respectively, with 10 bases between them. This clonotype was obtained from a young man in good health. The chain joins TRBV7-9 to TRBJ1-1; D unclear. Sequenced sample: naive CD8+ T cells sorted from blood. The CDR3 loop is CASSLSVYAEAFF. CDR3 sequence (DNA): TGTGCCAGCAGCTTATCCGTTTACGCTGAAGCTTTCTTT.